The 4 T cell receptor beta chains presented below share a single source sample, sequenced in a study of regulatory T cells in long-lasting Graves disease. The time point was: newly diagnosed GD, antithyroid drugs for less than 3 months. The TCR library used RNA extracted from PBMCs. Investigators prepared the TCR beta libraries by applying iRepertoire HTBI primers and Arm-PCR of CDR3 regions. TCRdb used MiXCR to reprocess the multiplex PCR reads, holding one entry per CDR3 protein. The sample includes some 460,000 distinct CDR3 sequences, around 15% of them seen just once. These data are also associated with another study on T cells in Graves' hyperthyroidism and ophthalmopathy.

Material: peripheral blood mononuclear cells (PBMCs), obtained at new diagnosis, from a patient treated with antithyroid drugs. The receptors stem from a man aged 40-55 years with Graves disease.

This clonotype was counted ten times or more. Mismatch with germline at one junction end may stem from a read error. CDR3 bases: TGTGCCAGCAGCCAGGAGTACCAAGAGACCCAGTACTTC. Its protein is CASSQEYQETQYF. The chain is built from TRBV5-1 and TRBJ2-5; D is unresolved. CDR3 length: 13 residues. CDR1 is SGHRS and CDR2 is YFSETQ in the germline V gene.

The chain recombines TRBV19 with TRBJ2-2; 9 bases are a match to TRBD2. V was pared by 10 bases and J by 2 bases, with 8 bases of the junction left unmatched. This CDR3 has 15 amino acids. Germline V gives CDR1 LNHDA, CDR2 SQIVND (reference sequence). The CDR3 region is CATRVAGANTGELFF. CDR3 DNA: TGTGCCACCAGGGTAGCGGGAGCAAACACCGGGGAGCTGTTTTTT.

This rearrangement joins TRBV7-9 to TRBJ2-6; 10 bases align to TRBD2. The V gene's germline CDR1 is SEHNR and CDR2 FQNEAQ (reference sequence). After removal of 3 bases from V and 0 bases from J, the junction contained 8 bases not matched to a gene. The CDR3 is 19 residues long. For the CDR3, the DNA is TGTGCCAGCAGCTTTTCCTTAGCGGGAGGCCCCTCTGGGGCCAACGTCCTGACTTTC. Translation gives CASSFSLAGGPSGANVLTF. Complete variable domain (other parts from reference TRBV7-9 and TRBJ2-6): DTGVSQNPRHKITKRGQNVTFRCDPISEHNRLYWYRQTLGQGPEFLTYFQNEAQLEKSRLLSDRFSAERPKGSFSTLEIQRTEQGDSAMYLCASSFSLAGGPSGANVLTFGAGSRLTVL.

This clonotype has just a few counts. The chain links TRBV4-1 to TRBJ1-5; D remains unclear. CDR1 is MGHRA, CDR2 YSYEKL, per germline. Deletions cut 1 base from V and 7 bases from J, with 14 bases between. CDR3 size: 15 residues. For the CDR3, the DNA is TGCGCCAGCAGCCAAGTAGCAATTGGTGAACAGCCCCAGCATTTT. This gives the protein CASSQVAIGEQPQHF.